This T cell receptor beta chain comes out of a study of PD-1 blockade in classical Hodgkin lymphoma (TCRdb year 2020). Regarding the research as a whole: Nivolumab dosing was 3 mg/kg intravenously every 2 weeks, continuing until either disease progression or unacceptable toxicity. The study used TCR beta sequencing and CyTOF to define a peripheral blood immune signature of response to PD-1 blockade in classical Hodgkin lymphoma. General study outcomes and caveats: By C4D1, a significant rise was seen in CD4+ TCR diversity but not in CD8+ TCR diversity (p=0.0027 vs p=0.16), and the rise was most apparent among complete responders (p=0.02). Patients starting nivolumab less than 1 year after ASCT had lower diversity and were excluded from later analyses to avoid confounding by immune reconstitution. Newly diagnosed patients were reported to have lower baseline TCR diversity than healthy donors, and relapsed/refractory patients were reported to have lower baseline TCR diversity still. The study was limited to a single clinical trial cohort, and causes of repertoire differences, possibly disease activity or prior therapy, remained undefined. Trial patients with a complete response had baseline diversity similar to that of newly diagnosed patients, while partial responders and progressors had significantly lower diversity.

This specimen's time point label, per the study, means: cycle 4 day 1 (C4D1), after five to seven weeks of nivolumab. Relapse after autologous stem cell transplantation had occurred in all trial patients, and cohorts A, B and C were distinguished by prior brentuximab vedotin exposure. The trial cohort included 55 to 65 patients with relapsed/refractory classical Hodgkin lymphoma, and each patient had a best overall response of complete response, partial response or progressive disease. Trial patients were treated with single-agent nivolumab in the multi-cohort phase II CheckMate 205 trial. An independent review committee assessed best overall response by applying the 2007 International Working Group response criteria. PBMCs from the trial were collected at three points: immediately before nivolumab initiation (C1D1), and during therapy at cycle 2 day 1 and cycle 4 day 1. After peripheral blood was drawn into 8 mL Vacutainer Cell Preparation Tubes, PBMCs were isolated by centrifugation and then cryopreserved.

Genomic DNA was isolated using the Qiagen DNeasy kit from unsorted PBMCs as well as from negatively selected CD4+ and CD8+ fractions. TCR beta CDR3 regions were subjected to amplification by immunoSEQ multiplex PCR with primers that anneal to V and J segments. Amplification bias was minimized using a synthetic immune receptor repertoire, and residual bias was removed computationally after sequencing. Concerning the study's data processing: Repertoire diversity was quantified as the Shannon entropy index using custom Python scripts. Unsorted, CD4+ and CD8+ repertoires were examined separately, except in combined analyses, for which CD4+ and CD8+ sequences were merged in silico. A clone was considered expanded if an increase in frequency of at least 2-fold after treatment relative to C1D1 was found, and a pseudocount of 0.5 was applied to clones undetected at baseline. Clones with 0 or 1 copy at C1D1 were classified as singleton clones, and clones with 2 or more copies were classified as non-singleton clones. Clones expanded in unsorted samples were annotated as CD4+, CD8+ or unknown by matching protein sequences in sorted samples from the same patient. Wilcoxon tests were applied to paired samples to test diversity changes from C1D1 to C4D1. TCRdb's version of the immuneACCESS table is confined to in-frame rearrangements and falls short of the full clone set. An unresolved V gene accounts for under half of the shortfall where checked; the remainder is of unknown origin. The DNA gave D and trimming, while V, J and clone size come from that table. This sample gives 20,000 to 25,000 clones in total; about 68% of them show up just once. Of the sample, 15% to 20% falls within the top ten clones.

Concerning this clone: The specificity of this receptor is unknown. No much larger clonotype is one base removed from it; base qualities were not supplied.

This specimen consisted of peripheral blood mononuclear cells (PBMCs), obtained before the fourth cycle of nivolumab. This receptor was obtained from a human donor with classical Hodgkin lymphoma.

The CDR3 corresponds to CASSEGQGNQPQHF. The DNA sequence is TGTGCCAGCAGTGAAGGACAGGGTAATCAGCCCCAGCATTTT. The chain is assembled from TRBV2 and TRBJ1-5; 7 of the junction bases match TRBD1. Trimmed from V: 1 base; trimmed from J: 4 bases; junction bases lacking a gene match: 1. The germline V gene encodes CDR1 SNHLY and CDR2 FYNNEI. Inclusive of the bounding cysteine and phenylalanine, the CDR3 is 14 residues long. Of all the DNA, just the CDR3 is kept, 42 bases in frame from base 1.